The rows below give T cell receptor beta chains drawn from one sample of a study of T cell responses to AZD1222 COVID-19 vaccine. Clones were sequenced by immunoSEQ multiplex PCR, and TCRdb holds only the in-frame ones, with some missing. The sample shows approximately 150,000 clones, approximately 90% of them seen only once. Sequencing used peripheral blood, obtained 28 days after the second AZD1222 dose. Every receptor here comes from an adult who received the AZD1222 COVID-19 vaccine. The CDR3 runs from the conserved cysteine through the conserved F or W. A D gene is named only where the DNA matches it firmly.

CDR3 length	V gene	D gene	CDR3 protein
13	TRBV5-6	NA	CASSLGSKQPQHF
12	TRBV10-3	NA	CAILTDNYGYTF
12	TRBV18	NA	CASSRRENEQFF
14	TRBV7-2	NA	CASSPSGSGNTIYF
16	TRBV30	NA	CAWKTGIGVYNSPLHF
14	TRBV15	NA	CATSRAADFYEQYF
13	TRBV30	NA	CAWLGHSGNTIYF
14	TRBV19	TRBD1	CASSSDRGGGGYTF
14	TRBV6-5	NA	CASSLGVRGNTIYF
15	TRBV7-9	NA	CASSPQGGATDTQYF
15	TRBV9	TRBD2	CASAGGGGYTGELFF
15	TRBV6-1	NA	CASSEVGGGPNEQFF
14	TRBV5-4	NA	CASSLSEGNYGYTF
15	TRBV29-1	NA	CSVVWVTLAKNIQYF
17	TRBV11-2	TRBD2	CASSLIWDLAGEYEQYF
14	TRBV4-1	TRBD1	CASSPTGAGSPLHF
12	TRBV6-5	TRBD1	CASDRARETQYF
13	TRBV6-4	NA	CASKIDSYTEAFF
14	TRBV19	NA	CASRWGEGIGGYTF
14	TRBV6-1	NA	CASSEWGGDTEAFF
14	TRBV7-2	NA	CASSLVFLGTEAFF
13	TRBV18	NA	CASSQQLNTEAFF
17	TRBV4-1	TRBD1	CASSQGQGATSSYEQYF
13	TRBV19	NA	CAIRRENFYGYTF
13	TRBV30	TRBD1	CASKRGRNYGYTF
15	TRBV6-5	NA	CASSYSRQADEKLFF
15	TRBV15	NA	CATSRGGGQSYGYTF
17	TRBV3-1/TRBV3-2	NA	CASSQRGGLRFGSEAFF
14	TRBV30	TRBD2	CAWVGREWDNEQFF
15	TRBV7-3	NA	CASSKRAGPNTEAFF
16	TRBV2	TRBD1	CASISLGAGGREKLFF
15	TRBV7-6	NA	CASSLTPRGLMEQYF
13	TRBV29-1	NA	CSVESEGFGEAFF
14	TRBV29-1	TRBD1	CSVEGAGGYTEAFF
14	TRBV6-5	NA	CASINGRMNTEAFF
16	TRBV21-1	NA	CASSKGRLGQQETQYF
13	TRBV7-2	NA	CASSWSTLETQYF
16	TRBV3-1/TRBV3-2	NA	CASSQGGSRASYEQYF
18	TRBV19	TRBD2	CASSMALNSGRAPDTQYF
14	TRBV6-5	NA	CAIKRGAPGYEQYF